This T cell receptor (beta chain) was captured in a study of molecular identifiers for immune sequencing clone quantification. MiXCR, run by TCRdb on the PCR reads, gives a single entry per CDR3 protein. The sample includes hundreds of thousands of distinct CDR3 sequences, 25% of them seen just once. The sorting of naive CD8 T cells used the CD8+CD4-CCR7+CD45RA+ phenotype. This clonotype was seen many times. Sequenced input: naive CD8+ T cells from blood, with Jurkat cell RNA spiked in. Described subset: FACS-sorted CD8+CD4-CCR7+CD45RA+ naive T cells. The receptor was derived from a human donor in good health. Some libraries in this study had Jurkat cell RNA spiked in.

CDR3 region: CASSEQGATGANVLTF. In nucleotides, the CDR3 is TGTGCCAGCAGTGAACAGGGGGCAACTGGGGCCAACGTCCTGACTTTC. The chain is built from TRBV2 and TRBJ2-6; the match to TRBD1 covers 8 bases. V shed 2 bases and J 2 bases; nucleotides not matched to a gene: 2. Germline CDR1 reads SNHLY; CDR2 reads FYNNEI. The length of the CDR3 is 16 residues.